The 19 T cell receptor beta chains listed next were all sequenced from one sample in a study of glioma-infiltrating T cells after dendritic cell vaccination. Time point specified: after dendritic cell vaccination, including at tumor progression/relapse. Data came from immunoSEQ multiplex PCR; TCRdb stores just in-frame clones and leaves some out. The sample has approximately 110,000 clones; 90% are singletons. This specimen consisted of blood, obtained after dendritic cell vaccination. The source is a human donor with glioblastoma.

For the CDR3, the DNA is TGCAGCGTGGGACAGGGTGGTGATACGCAGTATTTT. This translates into CSVGQGGDTQYF. The V gene is TRBV29-1, the J gene TRBJ2-3; 9 nucleotides match TRBD1. Trimming removed 6 bases from V and 6 bases from J; junction bases left unmatched: 4. Germline V CDR1 and CDR2: SQVTM, ANQGSEA. CDR3 length: 12 residues.

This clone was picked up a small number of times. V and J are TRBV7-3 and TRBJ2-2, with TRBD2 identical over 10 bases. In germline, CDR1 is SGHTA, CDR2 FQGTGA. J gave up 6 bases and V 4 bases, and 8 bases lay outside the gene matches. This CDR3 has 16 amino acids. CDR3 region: CASSSSSGGLSGELFF. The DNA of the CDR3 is TGTGCCAGCAGCTCGTCTAGCGGGGGTTTGTCCGGGGAGCTGTTTTTT.

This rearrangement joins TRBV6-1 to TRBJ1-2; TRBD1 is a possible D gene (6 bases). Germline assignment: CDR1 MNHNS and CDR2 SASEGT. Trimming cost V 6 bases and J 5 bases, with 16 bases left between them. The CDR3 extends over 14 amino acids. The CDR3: CASRAGGQTYGYTF. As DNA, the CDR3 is TGTGCCAGCAGGGCGGGCGGACAGACGTATGGCTACACCTTC.

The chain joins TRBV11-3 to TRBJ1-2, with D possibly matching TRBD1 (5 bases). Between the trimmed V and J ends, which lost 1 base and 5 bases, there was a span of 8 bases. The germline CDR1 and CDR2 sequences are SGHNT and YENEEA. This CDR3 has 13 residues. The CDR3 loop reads CASSLGRGYGYTF. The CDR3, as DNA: TGTGCCAGCAGCTTAGGGAGGGGATATGGCTACACCTTC.

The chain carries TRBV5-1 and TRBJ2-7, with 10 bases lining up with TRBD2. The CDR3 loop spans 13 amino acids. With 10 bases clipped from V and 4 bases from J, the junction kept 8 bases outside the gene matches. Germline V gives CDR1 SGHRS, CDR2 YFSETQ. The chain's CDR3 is CASGASGGYEQYF. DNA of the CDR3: TGCGCCTCCGGGGCTAGCGGGGGTTACGAGCAGTACTTC.

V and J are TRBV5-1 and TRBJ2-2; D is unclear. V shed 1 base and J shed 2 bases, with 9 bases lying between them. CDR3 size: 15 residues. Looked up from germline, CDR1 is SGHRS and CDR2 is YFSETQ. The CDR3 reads CASSLRLGNTGELFF. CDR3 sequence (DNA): TGCGCCAGCAGCTTGAGACTGGGTAACACCGGGGAGCTGTTTTTT.

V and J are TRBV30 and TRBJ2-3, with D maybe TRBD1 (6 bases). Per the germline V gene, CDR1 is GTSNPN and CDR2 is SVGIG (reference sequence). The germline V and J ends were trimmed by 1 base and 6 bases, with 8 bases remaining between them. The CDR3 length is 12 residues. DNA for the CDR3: TGTGCCTGGAGTGGTAGGGGGGATACGCAGTATTTT. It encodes CAWSGRGDTQYF.

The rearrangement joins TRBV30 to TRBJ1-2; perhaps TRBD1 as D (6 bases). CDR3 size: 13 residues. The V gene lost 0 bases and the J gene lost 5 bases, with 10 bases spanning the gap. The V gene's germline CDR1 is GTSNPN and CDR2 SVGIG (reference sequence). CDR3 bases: TGTGCCTGGAGTGTATTAAGGGGGTATGGCTACACCTTC. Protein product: CAWSVLRGYGYTF.

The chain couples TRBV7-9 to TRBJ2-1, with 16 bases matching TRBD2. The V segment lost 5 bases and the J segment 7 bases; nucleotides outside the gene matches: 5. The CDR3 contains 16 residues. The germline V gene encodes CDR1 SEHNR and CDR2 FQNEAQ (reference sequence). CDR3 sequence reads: CASSLPGLAGGNEQFF. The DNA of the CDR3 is TGTGCCAGCAGCCTACCGGGACTAGCGGGGGGGAATGAGCAGTTCTTC.

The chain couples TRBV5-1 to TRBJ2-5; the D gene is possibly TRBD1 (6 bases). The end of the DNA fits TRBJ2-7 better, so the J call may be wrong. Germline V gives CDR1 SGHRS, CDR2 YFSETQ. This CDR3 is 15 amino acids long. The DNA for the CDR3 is TGCGCCAGCAGCCGGAGACGGGACACCTCCTACGAGCAGTACTTC. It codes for CASSRRRDTSYEQYF.

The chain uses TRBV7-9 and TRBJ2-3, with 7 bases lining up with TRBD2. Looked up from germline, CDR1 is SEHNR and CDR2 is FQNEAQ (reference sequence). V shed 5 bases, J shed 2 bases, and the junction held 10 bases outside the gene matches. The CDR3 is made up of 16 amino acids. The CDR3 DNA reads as TGTGCCAGCAGCCCCCTAGGAGCGGGACTCACAGATACGCAGTATTTT. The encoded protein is CASSPLGAGLTDTQYF.

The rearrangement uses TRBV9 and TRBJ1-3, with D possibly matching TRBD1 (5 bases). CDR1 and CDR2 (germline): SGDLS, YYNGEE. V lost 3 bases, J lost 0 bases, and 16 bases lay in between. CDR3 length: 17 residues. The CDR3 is CASSALEGSSSGNTIYF. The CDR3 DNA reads TGTGCCAGCAGCGCCTTGGAGGGGTCTTCCTCTGGAAACACCATATATTTT.

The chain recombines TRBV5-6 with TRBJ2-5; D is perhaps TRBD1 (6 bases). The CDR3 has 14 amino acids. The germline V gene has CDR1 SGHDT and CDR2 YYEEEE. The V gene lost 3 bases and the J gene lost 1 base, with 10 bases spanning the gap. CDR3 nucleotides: TGTGCCAGCAGCTGGGGCAGGGGCCAAGAGACCCAGTACTTC. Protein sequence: CASSWGRGQETQYF.

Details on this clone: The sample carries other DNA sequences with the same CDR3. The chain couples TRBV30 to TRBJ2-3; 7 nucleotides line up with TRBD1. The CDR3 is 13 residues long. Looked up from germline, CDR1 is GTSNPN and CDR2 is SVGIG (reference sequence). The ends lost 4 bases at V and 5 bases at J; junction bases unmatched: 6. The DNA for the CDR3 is TGTGCCTGGAACAGGGGCCAGAGAGATACGCAGTATTTT. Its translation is CAWNRGQRDTQYF.

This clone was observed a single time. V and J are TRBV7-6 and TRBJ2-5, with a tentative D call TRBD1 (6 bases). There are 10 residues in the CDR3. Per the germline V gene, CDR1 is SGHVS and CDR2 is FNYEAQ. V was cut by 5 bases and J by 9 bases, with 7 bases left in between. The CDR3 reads CASSRQAQYF. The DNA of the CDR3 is TGTGCCAGCAGCCGACAGGCCCAGTACTTC.

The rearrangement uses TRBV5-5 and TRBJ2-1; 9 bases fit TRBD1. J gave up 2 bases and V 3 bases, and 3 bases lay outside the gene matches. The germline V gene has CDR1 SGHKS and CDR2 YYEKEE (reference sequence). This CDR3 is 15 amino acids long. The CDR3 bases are TGTGCCAGCAGCTCGCGGGACAGGGCCTACAATGAGCAGTTCTTC. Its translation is CASSSRDRAYNEQFF.

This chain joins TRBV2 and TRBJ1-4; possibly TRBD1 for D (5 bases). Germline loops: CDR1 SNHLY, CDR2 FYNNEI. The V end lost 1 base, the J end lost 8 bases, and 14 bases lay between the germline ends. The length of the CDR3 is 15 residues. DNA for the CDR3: TGTGCCAGCAGTGAAGGATCTAGGGGTGGAGAAAAACTGTTTTTT. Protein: CASSEGSRGGEKLFF.

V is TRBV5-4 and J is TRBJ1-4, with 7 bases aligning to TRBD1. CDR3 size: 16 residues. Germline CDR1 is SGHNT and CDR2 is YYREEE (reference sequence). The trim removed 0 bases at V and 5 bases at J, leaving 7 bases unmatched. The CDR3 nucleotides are TGTGCCAGCAGCTTGGACCCGGGACAGCCCAATGAAAAACTGTTTTTT. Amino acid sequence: CASSLDPGQPNEKLFF.

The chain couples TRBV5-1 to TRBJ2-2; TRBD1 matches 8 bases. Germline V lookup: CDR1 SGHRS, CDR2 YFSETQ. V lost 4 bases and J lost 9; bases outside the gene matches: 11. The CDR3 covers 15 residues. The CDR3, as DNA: TGCGCCAGCAGCGCCGACAGGGGACCCCACCGGGAGCTGTTTTTT. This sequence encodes CASSADRGPHRELFF.